These T cell receptor beta chains were read from a single sample in a study of cytomegalovirus exposure and HLA in healthy donors. Sequenced by immunoSEQ multiplex PCR; TCRdb stores in-frame clones only, minus some. The sample yields 150,000 or so clones, about 80% seen once. Sequences were obtained from PBMCs. The source is a man between 35 and 55 years old in good health and CMV-seronegative. Each CDR3 is given with its conserved first and last residue.

>TRBJ2-2|TRBV5-1
CASSWAGPRNTGELFF
>TRBJ1-2|TRBV27
CASNSPGQHGYTF
>TRBJ1-1|TRBV4-2
CASSHPLTGGYTEAFF
>TRBJ2-7|TRBV5-1
CASSLSRTVSYEQYF
>TRBJ2-2|TRBV27
CASSFSSGNTGELFF
>TRBJ1-3|TRBV4-2
CASSQVETGGGNTIYF
>TRBJ2-1|TRBV6-5
CASSALGTNEQFF
>TRBJ2-2|TRBV27
CASRLEGELFF
>TRBJ2-2|TRBV15
CATSRDRSGELFF
>TRBJ2-7|TRBV4-1
CASSQGGGLWEQYF
>TRBJ2-1|TRBV9
CASSVRSSNEQFF
>TRBJ2-1|TRBV7-3
CASSLTGRAGGYNEQFF
>TRBJ2-7|TRBV7-9
CASSRTSGRYEQYF
>TRBJ2-3|TRBV27
CASSLMARTPTDTQYF
>TRBJ2-5|TRBV10-2
CASKGDPQTLYQETQYF
>TRBJ1-2|TRBV30
CAWSPPRGLRYGYTF
>TRBJ1-2|TRBV7-3
CASSLTGTETYGYTF
>TRBJ2-1|TRBV6-1
CASSEARQLAGKGNEQFF
>TRBJ2-7|TRBV2
CASSETGHSYEQYF
>TRBJ2-1|TRBV7-9
CASSPARSSYNEQFF
>TRBJ2-1|TRBV4-2
CASSRDGEVVDEQFF
>TRBJ1-1|TRBV6-6
CASSSSGKSTEAFF
>TRBJ1-1|TRBV5-1
CASSTLRPGGIGAFF
>TRBJ2-7|TRBV19
CASSLRETYEQYF
>TRBJ1-2|TRBV6-1
CASSEATGLYGYTF
>TRBJ2-5|TRBV11-1
CASSLEARGHGETQYF
>TRBJ1-4|TRBV7-2
CASSLGGRGFGEKLFF
>TRBJ1-1|TRBV5-8
CASSLVSGDTEAFF
>TRBJ2-7|TRBV2
CASSAGGSGSREQYF
>TRBJ2-2|TRBV10-3
CAISEGLAANTGELFF
>TRBJ1-1|TRBV13
CASSSGTGVNTEAFF
>TRBJ2-7|TRBV9
CASSAQMASYYEQYF
>TRBJ1-5|TRBV6-5
CASSYSLDSNQPQHF
>TRBJ2-1|TRBV19
CASSNRAGDEQFF
>TRBJ2-7|TRBV6-5
CASSEGTEFREQYF
>TRBJ1-1|TRBV19
CASSIGPTAHTEAFF
>TRBJ2-7|TRBV30
CAWNLGLAASYEQYF
>TRBJ2-1|TRBV7-2
CASSLEAALYNEQFF
>.|TRBV7-2
CASSEMGLAGSSYEQYF
>TRBJ1-5|TRBV19
CASSPFAGTGGQPQHF